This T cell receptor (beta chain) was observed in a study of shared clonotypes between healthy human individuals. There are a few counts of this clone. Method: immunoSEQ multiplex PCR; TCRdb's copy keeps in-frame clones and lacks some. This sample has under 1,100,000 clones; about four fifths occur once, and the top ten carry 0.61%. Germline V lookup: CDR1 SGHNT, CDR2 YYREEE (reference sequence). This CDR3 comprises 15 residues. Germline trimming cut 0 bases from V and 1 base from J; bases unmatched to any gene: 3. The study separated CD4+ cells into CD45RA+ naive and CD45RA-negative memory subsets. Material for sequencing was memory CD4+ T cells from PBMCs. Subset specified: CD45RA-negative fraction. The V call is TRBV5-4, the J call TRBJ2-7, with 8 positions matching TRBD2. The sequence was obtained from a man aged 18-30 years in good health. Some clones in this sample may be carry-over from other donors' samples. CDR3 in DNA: TGTGCCAGCAGCTTGGGGACTAGCCATTCCTACGAGCAGTACTTC. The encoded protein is CASSLGTSHSYEQYF.